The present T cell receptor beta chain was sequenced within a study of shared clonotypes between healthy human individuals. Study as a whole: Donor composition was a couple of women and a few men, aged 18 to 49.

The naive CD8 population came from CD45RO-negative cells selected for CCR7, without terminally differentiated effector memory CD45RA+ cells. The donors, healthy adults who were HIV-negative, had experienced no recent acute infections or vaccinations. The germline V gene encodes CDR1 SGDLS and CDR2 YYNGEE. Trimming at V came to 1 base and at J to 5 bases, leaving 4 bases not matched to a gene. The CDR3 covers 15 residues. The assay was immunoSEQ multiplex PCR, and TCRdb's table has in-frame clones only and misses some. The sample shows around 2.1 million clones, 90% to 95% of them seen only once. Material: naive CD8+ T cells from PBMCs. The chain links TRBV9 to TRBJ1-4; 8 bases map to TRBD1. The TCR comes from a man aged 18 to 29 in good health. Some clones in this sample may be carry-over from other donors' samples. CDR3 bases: TGTGCCAGCAGCGTATGGGACAGGAAGAATGAAAAACTGTTTTTT. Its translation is CASSVWDRKNEKLFF.